This TCR beta chain was found in a study of blood T cell repertoires in COVID-19. The overall study: Samples taken during acute and convalescent COVID-19 were collected in the United States, Italy and Spain. PBMCs, B-cell-depleted T cells, or T cells provided the cDNA or gDNA that made up the material.

Original handling: Reference gene primer amplification gave nucleated cell count estimates. TCRdb keeps only in-frame clones here, not all; method: immunoSEQ multiplex PCR. That table furnishes V, J and clone size, whereas the DNA furnished D and trimming. The sample yields tens of thousands of clones, 90% seen once. This clone was counted only a few times. Looked up from germline, CDR1 is MNHEY and CDR2 is SVGAGI. The CDR3 extends over 14 amino acids. Trimming took 6 bases from V and 3 from J, leaving 12 bases between them. This sequence was found in a man aged 65 to 85 with acute or convalescent COVID-19. V and J are TRBV6-5 and TRBJ2-1, with TRBD2 as a possible D gene (6 bases). The source material was peripheral blood. The CDR3 DNA follows: TGTGCCAGCAGCCGACTAGGAGTCTACAATGAGCAGTTCTTC. Amino acids: CASSRLGVYNEQFF.